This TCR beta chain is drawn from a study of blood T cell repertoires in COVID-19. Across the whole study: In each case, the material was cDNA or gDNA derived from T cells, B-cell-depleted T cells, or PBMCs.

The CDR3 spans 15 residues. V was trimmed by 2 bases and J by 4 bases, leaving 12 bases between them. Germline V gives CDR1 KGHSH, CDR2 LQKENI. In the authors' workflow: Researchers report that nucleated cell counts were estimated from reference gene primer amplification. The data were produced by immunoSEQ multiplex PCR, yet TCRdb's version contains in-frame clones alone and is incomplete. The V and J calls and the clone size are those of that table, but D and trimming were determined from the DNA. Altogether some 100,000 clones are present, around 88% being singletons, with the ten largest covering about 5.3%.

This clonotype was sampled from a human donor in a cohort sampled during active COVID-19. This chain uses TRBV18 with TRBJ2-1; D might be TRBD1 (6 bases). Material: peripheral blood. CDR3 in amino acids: CASSPVQGPYNEQFF. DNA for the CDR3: TGTGCCAGCTCACCAGTTCAGGGGCCTTACAATGAGCAGTTCTTC.